This T cell receptor beta chain was identified in a study of blood T cells in healthy people across ages. CDR3 length equals 14 residues. CDR1 and CDR2 from the germline V gene are SSHAT and FNYEAQ (reference sequence). It was with a sample-barcoded 5' primer and a J-beta primer mix that a second PCR of roughly 7 to 12 cycles was run. TCRdb processed the 5' RACE reads anew with MiXCR; each CDR3 protein has one entry. The data contain about 580,000 distinct CDR3 sequences, about 45% of them singletons. This clonotype was detected a few times. One end of the junction fails to match germline, which may point to a read error.

Material: blood. This rearrangement joins TRBV7-7 to TRBJ2-1, with D possibly called TRBD1 or TRBD2 (5 bases each). This receptor was taken from a man older than 75 in good health. CDR3 residues: CASSLMGRWNEQFF. CDR3 in DNA: TGTGCTAGCAGCTTAATGGGACGTTGGAATGAGCAGTTCTTC.